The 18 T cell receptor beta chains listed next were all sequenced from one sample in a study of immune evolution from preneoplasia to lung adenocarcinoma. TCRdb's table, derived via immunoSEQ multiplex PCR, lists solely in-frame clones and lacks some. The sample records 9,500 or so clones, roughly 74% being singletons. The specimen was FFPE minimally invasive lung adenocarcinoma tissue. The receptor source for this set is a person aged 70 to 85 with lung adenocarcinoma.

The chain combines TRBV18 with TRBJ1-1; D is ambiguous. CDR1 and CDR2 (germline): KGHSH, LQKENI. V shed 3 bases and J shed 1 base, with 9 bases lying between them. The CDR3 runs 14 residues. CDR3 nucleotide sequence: TGTGCCAGCTCACCCCCCGGCAGGAACACTGAAGCTTTCTTT. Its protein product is CASSPPGRNTEAFF.

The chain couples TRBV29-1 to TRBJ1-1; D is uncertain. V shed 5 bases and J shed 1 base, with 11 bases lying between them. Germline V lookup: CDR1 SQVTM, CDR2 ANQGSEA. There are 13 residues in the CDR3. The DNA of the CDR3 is TGCAGCGTTAGAAGGCAGCAGAACACTGAAGCTTTCTTT. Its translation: CSVRRQQNTEAFF.

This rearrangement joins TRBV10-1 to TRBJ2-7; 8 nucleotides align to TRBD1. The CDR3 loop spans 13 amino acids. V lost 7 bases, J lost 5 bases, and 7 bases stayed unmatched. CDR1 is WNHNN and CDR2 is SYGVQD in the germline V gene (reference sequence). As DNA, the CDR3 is TGCGCCAGCACGACAGGGGTTGGAAACGAGCAGTACTTC. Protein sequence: CASTTGVGNEQYF.

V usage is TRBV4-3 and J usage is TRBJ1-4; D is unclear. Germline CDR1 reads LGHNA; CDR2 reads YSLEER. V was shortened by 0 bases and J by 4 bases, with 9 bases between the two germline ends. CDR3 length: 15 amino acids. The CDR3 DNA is TGCGCCAGCAGCCAAGAGGGGAGTTTTAATGAAAAACTGTTTTTT. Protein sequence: CASSQEGSFNEKLFF.

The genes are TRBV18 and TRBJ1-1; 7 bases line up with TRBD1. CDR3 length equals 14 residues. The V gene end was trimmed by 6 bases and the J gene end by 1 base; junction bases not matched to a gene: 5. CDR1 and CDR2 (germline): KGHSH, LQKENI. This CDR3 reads CASSLQGTNTEAFF. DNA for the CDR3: TGTGCCAGCTCGCTACAGGGGACGAACACTGAAGCTTTCTTT.

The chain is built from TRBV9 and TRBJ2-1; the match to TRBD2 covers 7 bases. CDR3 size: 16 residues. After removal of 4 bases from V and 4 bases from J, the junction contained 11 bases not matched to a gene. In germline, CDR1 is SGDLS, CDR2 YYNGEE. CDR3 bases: TGTGCCAGCAGCTTGGGGGGGAGGGCCGGGTACAATGAGCAGTTCTTC. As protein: CASSLGGRAGYNEQFF.

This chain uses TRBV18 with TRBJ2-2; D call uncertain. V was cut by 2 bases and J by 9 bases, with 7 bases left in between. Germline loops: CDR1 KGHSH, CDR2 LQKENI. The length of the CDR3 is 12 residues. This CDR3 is CASSPNGRELFF. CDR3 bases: TGTGCCAGCTCACCAAATGGGCGGGAGCTGTTTTTT. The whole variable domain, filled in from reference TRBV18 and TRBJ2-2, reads NAGVMQNPRHLVRRRGQEARLRCSPMKGHSHVYWYRQLPEEGLKFMVYLQKENIIDESGMPKERFSAEFPKEGPSILRIQQVVRGDSAAYFCASSPNGRELFFGEGSRLTVL.

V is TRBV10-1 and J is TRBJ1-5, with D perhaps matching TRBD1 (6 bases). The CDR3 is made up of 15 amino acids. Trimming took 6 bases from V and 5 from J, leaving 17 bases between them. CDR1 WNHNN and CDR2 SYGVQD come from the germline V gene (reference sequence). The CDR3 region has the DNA TGCGCCAGCAGAGACAACAGGGATGGGGATCAGCCCCAGCATTTT. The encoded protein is CASRDNRDGDQPQHF.

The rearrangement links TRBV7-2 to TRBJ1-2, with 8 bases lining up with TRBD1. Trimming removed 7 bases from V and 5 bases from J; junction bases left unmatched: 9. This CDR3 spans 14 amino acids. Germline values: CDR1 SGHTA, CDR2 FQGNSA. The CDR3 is CASTLGQGGYGYTF. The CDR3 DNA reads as TGTGCCAGCACCCTCGGACAGGGCGGGTATGGCTACACCTTC.

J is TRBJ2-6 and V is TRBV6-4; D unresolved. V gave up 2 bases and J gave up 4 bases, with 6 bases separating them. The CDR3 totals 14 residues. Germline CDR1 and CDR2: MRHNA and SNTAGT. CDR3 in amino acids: CASSDREGANVLTF. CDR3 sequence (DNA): TGTGCCAGCAGTGACAGGGAAGGGGCCAACGTCCTGACTTTC.

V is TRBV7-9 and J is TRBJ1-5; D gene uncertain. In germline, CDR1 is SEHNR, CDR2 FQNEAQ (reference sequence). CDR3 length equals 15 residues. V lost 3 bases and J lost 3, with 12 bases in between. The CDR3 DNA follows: TGTGCCAGCAGCTTCGGGTGGGGAGCCAATCAGCCCCAGCATTTT. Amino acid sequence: CASSFGWGANQPQHF.

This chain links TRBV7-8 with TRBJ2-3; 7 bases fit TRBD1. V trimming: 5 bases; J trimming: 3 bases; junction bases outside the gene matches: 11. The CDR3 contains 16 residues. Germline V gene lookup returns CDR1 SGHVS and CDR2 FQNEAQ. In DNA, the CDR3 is TGTGCCAGCAGCCCCACAGGGGCTTTGCGAACAGATACGCAGTATTTT. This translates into CASSPTGALRTDTQYF.

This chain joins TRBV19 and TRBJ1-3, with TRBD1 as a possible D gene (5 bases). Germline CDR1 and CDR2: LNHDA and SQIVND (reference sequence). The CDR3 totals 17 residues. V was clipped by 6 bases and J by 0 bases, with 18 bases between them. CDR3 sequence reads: CASSHTGRGFSGNTIYF. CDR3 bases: TGTGCCAGTAGCCATACAGGACGGGGCTTCTCTGGAAACACCATATATTTT.

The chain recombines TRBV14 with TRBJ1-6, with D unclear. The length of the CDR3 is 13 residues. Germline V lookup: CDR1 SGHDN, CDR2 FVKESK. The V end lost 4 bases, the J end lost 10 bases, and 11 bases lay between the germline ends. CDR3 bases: TGTGCCAGCAGCCGCCAGGTTGAGTCACCCCTCCACTTT. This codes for CASSRQVESPLHF.

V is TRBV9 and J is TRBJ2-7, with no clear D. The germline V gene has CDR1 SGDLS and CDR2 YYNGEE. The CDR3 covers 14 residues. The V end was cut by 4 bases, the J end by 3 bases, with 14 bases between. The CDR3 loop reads CASSPSIPNYEQYF. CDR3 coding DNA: TGTGCCAGCAGCCCCAGCATACCAAACTACGAGCAGTACTTC.

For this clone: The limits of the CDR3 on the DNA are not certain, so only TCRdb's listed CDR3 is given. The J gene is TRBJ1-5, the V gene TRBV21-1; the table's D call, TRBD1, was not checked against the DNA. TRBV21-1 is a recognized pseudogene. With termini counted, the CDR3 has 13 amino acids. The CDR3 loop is CACFGQGNQPQHF.

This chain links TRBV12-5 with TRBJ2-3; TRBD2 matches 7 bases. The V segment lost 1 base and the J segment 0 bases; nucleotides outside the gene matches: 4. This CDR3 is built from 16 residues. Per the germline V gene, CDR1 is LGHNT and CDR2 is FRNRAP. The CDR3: CASGLGVTSSTDTQYF. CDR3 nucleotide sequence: TGTGCTAGTGGTTTGGGGGTGACTAGCAGCACAGATACGCAGTATTTT.

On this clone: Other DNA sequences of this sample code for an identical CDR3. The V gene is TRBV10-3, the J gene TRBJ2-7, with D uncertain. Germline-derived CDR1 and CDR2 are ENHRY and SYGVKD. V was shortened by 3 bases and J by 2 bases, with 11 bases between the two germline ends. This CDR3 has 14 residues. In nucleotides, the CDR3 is TGTGCCATCAGTGAAAGTACCCAGGCCTACGAGCAGTACTTC. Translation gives CAISESTQAYEQYF.